Each of the 25 T cell receptor beta chains below was sequenced from the same sample in a study of T cells in Graves' hyperthyroidism and ophthalmopathy. RNA transcripts yielded amplified TCR beta CDR3 regions. HTBI primers were the set used in a first-round RT-PCR of the TCR CDR3. TCRdb used MiXCR to reprocess the multiplex PCR reads, holding one entry per CDR3 protein. The data contain about 260,000 distinct CDR3 sequences, about a sixth of them singletons. The specimen sequenced was blood. These receptor sequences come from a woman under 30 with Graves' ophthalmopathy.

This clonotype was recorded at least ten times. V gene TRBV24-1 combines with J gene TRBJ2-1; D is unresolved. Germline V lookup: CDR1 KGHDR, CDR2 SFDVKD. The CDR3 extends over 11 amino acids. The V end was cut by 1 base, the J end by 6 bases, with 0 bases between. The DNA of the CDR3 is TGTGCCACCAGTGATTTCAATGAGCAGTTCTTC. Protein product: CATSDFNEQFF.

J is TRBJ2-1 and V is TRBV4-3; 10 bases align to TRBD2. The CDR3 covers 15 residues. V was clipped by 0 bases and J by 5 bases; unmatched bases: 1. Per the germline V gene, CDR1 is LGHNA and CDR2 is YSLEER. The CDR3 here is CASSQDSGRNNEQFF. CDR3 DNA sequence: TGCGCCAGCAGCCAAGATAGCGGGAGGAACAATGAGCAGTTCTTC.

This clonotype was picked up one time. The chain joins TRBV28 to TRBJ2-7; 9 bases map to TRBD2. The CDR3 is 15 amino acids. Germline V gene sequence: CDR1 MDHEN, CDR2 SYDVKM. With 2 bases clipped from V and 6 bases from J, the junction kept 8 bases outside the gene matches. CDR3 nucleotide sequence: TGTGCCAGCAGTTTAGTAGGCCTAGCGGGGAGCGAGCAGTACTTC. Translated, it gives CASSLVGLAGSEQYF.

This chain joins TRBV4-3 and TRBJ2-7, with D possibly being TRBD1 (6 bases). The germline CDR1 and CDR2 sequences are LGHNA and YSLEER. V lost 3 bases to trimming and J lost 4 bases, with 16 bases between them. The CDR3 extends over 15 amino acids. The CDR3 here is CASSQASVGAYEQYF. The CDR3 DNA follows: TGCGCCAGCAGCCAGGCCTCCGTGGGGGCGTACGAGCAGTACTTC.

This clonotype has ten or more counts. The rearrangement links TRBV27 to TRBJ1-2; D remains unclear. The CDR3 has 13 amino acids. The germline gives CDR1 MNHEY, CDR2 SMNVEV (reference sequence). V was pared by 0 bases and J by 3 bases, with 5 bases between. CDR3: CASSLSKYYGYTF. As DNA, the CDR3 is TGTGCCAGCAGTTTATCGAAGTACTATGGCTACACCTTC.

This clonotype was recorded at least ten times. The chain links TRBV27 to TRBJ2-1, with 7 bases that match TRBD1. This CDR3 has 15 amino acids. The J segment lost 0 bases and the V segment lost 3 bases, leaving 2 bases of the junction unmatched. Germline V gives CDR1 MNHEY, CDR2 SMNVEV (reference sequence). CDR3 amino acids: CASSFGTASYNEQFF. The CDR3, as DNA: TGTGCCAGCAGTTTCGGGACAGCCTCCTACAATGAGCAGTTCTTC.

There are many counts of this clonotype. This rearrangement joins TRBV5-1 to TRBJ2-1; maybe TRBD2 (6 bases). Trimming shortened V by 4 bases and J by 5 bases, and 19 bases separated the two germline ends. The CDR3 contains 16 residues. The germline gives CDR1 SGHRS, CDR2 YFSETQ. CDR3 sequence (DNA): TGCGCCAGCAGCCTGGTATCCGGGAGTGGGGACAATGAGCAGTTCTTC. Protein product: CASSLVSGSGDNEQFF.

This chain links TRBV11-2 with TRBJ1-5; D gene uncertain. The CDR3 contains 13 residues. Germline V CDR1 and CDR2: SGHAT, FQNNGV. Deletions cut 3 bases from V and 4 bases from J, with 7 bases between. This chain's CDR3 is CASSFWANQPQHF. The CDR3 nucleotides read TGTGCCAGCAGCTTTTGGGCGAATCAGCCCCAGCATTTT. Combining the CDR3 with reference TRBV11-2 and TRBJ1-5 gives the whole variable domain EAGVAQSPRYKIIEKRQSVAFWCNPISGHATLYWYQQILGQGPKLLIQFQNNGVVDDSQLPKDRFSAERLKGVDSTLKIQPAKLEDSAVYLCASSFWANQPQHFGDGTRLSIL.

This clonotype was picked up many times. CDR3 amino acids: CSATQGMGYTF. The CDR3 nucleotides read TGCAGTGCTACGCAGGGTATGGGCTACACCTTC. The genes are TRBV20-1 and TRBJ1-2; possible D gene TRBD1, 5 bases. This CDR3 contains 11 residues. CDR1 and CDR2 (germline): DFQATT, SNEGSKA (reference sequence). Deletions cut 4 bases from V and 8 bases from J, with 11 bases between.

The sample holds many counts of this clonotype. The V and J genes are TRBV7-6 and TRBJ1-3, with 7 positions matching TRBD1. The CDR3 totals 18 residues. The germline gives CDR1 SGHVS, CDR2 FNYEAQ. V was pared by 4 bases and J by 0 bases, with 12 bases of the junction left unmatched. The CDR3 protein is CASSSSIGQDLSGNTIYF. CDR3 in DNA: TGTGCCAGCAGCTCCAGTATTGGACAGGACCTCTCTGGAAACACCATATATTTT.

This clonotype has a single count. The rearrangement joins TRBV12-3 or TRBV12-4 to TRBJ2-1; 11 nucleotides match TRBD2. The J segment lost 7 bases and the V segment lost 7 bases, leaving 9 bases of the junction unmatched. The CDR3 contains 15 residues. The chain's CDR3 is CASNTLAGGGNEQFF. DNA for the CDR3: TGTGCCAGCAATACCCTAGCGGGAGGCGGGAATGAGCAGTTCTTC.

This clonotype showed up many times. V and J are TRBV11-2 and TRBJ1-2, with unresolved D. V was clipped by 1 base and J by 7 bases, with 7 bases between them. Germline CDR1 SGHAT, CDR2 FQNNGV. There are 12 residues in the CDR3. CDR3 loop: CASSLAGTGYTF. DNA for the CDR3: TGTGCCAGCAGCTTAGCAGGCACTGGCTACACCTTC.

This clonotype has at least ten counts. The V gene is TRBV20-1, the J gene TRBJ1-2; D is possibly TRBD1 (6 bases). Between the trimmed V and J ends, which lost 2 bases and 8 bases, there was a span of 15 bases. The CDR3 loop spans 13 amino acids. The V gene's germline CDR1 is DFQATT and CDR2 SNEGSKA (reference sequence). This CDR3 reads CSARKDSGAGYTF. The CDR3 nucleotides are TGCAGTGCTAGAAAAGACTCGGGGGCGGGCTACACCTTC.

There are a few counts of this clonotype. The V gene is TRBV27, the J gene TRBJ2-7; D uncertain. This CDR3 is built from 14 residues. Germline V gene data show CDR1 as MNHEY and CDR2 as SMNVEV (reference sequence). V dropped 5 bases and J dropped 4 bases, with 15 bases sitting between them. CDR3 sequence reads: CASSITGPLYEQYF. In DNA form, the CDR3 reads TGTGCCAGCAGTATTACCGGGCCATTATACGAGCAGTACTTC.

This clonotype has at least ten counts. The J gene is TRBJ2-1, the V gene TRBV11-2; tentative D call: TRBD2 (5 bases). The CDR3 sequence is 14 residues long. The germline gives CDR1 SGHAT, CDR2 FQNNGV. V lost 0 bases, J lost 4 bases, and 7 bases lay in between. The CDR3 here is CASSLDRGYNEQFF. The CDR3, as DNA: TGTGCCAGCAGCTTAGATCGCGGGTACAATGAGCAGTTCTTC.

This clonotype was seen a few times. This chain uses TRBV9 with TRBJ2-2, with TRBD2 identical over 7 bases. Trimming took 0 bases from V and 2 from J; bases not matched to a gene: 1. This CDR3 spans 15 amino acids. Germline CDR1 reads SGDLS; CDR2 reads YYNGEE. The CDR3 is CASSVAGGNTGELFF. CDR3 nucleotides: TGTGCCAGCAGCGTAGCGGGGGGTAACACCGGGGAGCTGTTTTTT. Combining the CDR3 with reference TRBV9 and TRBJ2-2 gives the whole variable domain DSGVTQTPKHLITATGQRVTLRCSPRSGDLSVYWYQQSLDQGLQFLIQYYNGEERAKGNILERFSAQQFPDLHSELNLSSLELGDSALYFCASSVAGGNTGELFFGEGSRLTVL.

Many counts were recorded for this clonotype. This chain connects TRBV3-1 to TRBJ1-2; 9 bases agree with TRBD1. Germline CDR1 reads LGHDT; CDR2 reads YNNKEL (reference sequence). This CDR3 is 17 amino acids long. J gave up 2 bases and V 1 base, and 8 bases lay outside the gene matches. The CDR3 spells CASSQARAGTGNYGYTF. DNA for the CDR3: TGTGCCAGCAGCCAAGCCAGAGCCGGGACAGGGAACTATGGCTACACCTTC.

This clonotype was recorded at least ten times. The chain is built from TRBV3-1 and TRBJ2-7; D gene unclear. CDR1 and CDR2 (germline): LGHDT, YNNKEL (reference sequence). Trimming shortened V by 1 base and J by 3 bases, and 7 bases separated the two germline ends. The CDR3 is 13 residues long. CDR3 residues: CASSQAEVYEQYF. The CDR3 nucleotides read TGTGCCAGCAGCCAAGCAGAAGTCTACGAGCAGTACTTC.

This clonotype was seen at least ten times. The chain is built from TRBV2 and TRBJ1-3; D is unclear. V was cut by 4 bases and J by 0 bases, with 10 bases left in between. This CDR3 has 15 residues. The germline V gene has CDR1 SNHLY and CDR2 FYNNEI. The CDR3, as DNA: TGTGCCAGCAGTGCGGCAGACAACTCTGGAAACACCATATATTTT. Protein sequence: CASSAADNSGNTIYF.

This clonotype was counted ten times or more. The genes are TRBV24-1 and TRBJ1-1; D is unclear. V dropped 3 bases and J dropped 3 bases, with 10 bases sitting between them. This CDR3 has 14 amino acids. Germline-derived CDR1 and CDR2 are KGHDR and SFDVKD. CDR3: CATSDRSYYTEAFF. DNA for the CDR3: TGTGCCACCAGTGATCGGTCCTACTACACTGAAGCTTTCTTT.

The sample holds many counts of this clonotype. This chain's CDR3 is CASSEFNRGDQPQHF. The CDR3 nucleotides are TGTGCCAGCAGTGAATTTAACAGGGGAGATCAGCCCCAGCATTTT. The rearrangement uses TRBV6-1 and TRBJ1-5; 7 bases fit TRBD1. The junction had 6 bases not matched to a gene; V was cut back by 2 bases and J by 5 bases. Per germline, CDR1 MNHNS and CDR2 SASEGT. The CDR3 covers 15 residues.

Notes on this clonotype: A clone one base away is much larger, so this may be a read error. The CDR3 loop reads CASSLVPGQGDGYTF. In nucleotides, the CDR3 is TGTGCCAGCAGCTTAGTCCCGGGACAGGGCGATGGCTACACCTTC. This chain links TRBV7-9 with TRBJ1-2; TRBD1 aligns across 9 bases. Germline V gene sequence: CDR1 SEHNR, CDR2 FQNEAQ (reference sequence). CDR3 length: 15 amino acids. Losses at the gene ends were 1 base for V and 6 bases for J; bases not matched to a gene: 6.

This clonotype was seen many times. The chain joins TRBV5-1 to TRBJ2-3, with D uncertain. V lost 4 bases, J lost 4 bases, and 10 bases lay in between. Germline V gives CDR1 SGHRS, CDR2 YFSETQ. The CDR3 is 13 residues long. In nucleotides, the CDR3 is TGCGCCAGCAGCCCCCTCATGGCAGATACGCAGTATTTT. This encodes CASSPLMADTQYF.

This clonotype was found a few times. The junction and the germline gene differ at one end; a read error may be behind it. The V and J genes are TRBV7-7 and TRBJ2-5; perhaps D is TRBD1 or TRBD2 (5 bases each). This CDR3 has 16 amino acids. Germline-derived CDR1 and CDR2 are SSHAT and FNYEAQ (reference sequence). The CDR3 spells CASSLARAGPGETQYF. CDR3 DNA sequence: TGTGCTAGCAGCTTAGCGAGGGCAGGGCCGGGGGAGACCCAGTACTTC.

For this clonotype: A much larger clonotype is one base distant, so this may be a read error. V usage is TRBV11-1 and J usage is TRBJ2-2; D might be TRBD1 (6 bases). V was clipped by 1 base and J by 2 bases, with 11 bases between them. This CDR3 has 16 amino acids. CDR1 SGHAT and CDR2 FQDESV come from the germline V gene (reference sequence). CDR3 DNA: TGTGCCAGCAGCTTAGGGGGGCTGAAAAACACCGGGGAGCTGTTTTTT. Residues: CASSLGGLKNTGELFF.